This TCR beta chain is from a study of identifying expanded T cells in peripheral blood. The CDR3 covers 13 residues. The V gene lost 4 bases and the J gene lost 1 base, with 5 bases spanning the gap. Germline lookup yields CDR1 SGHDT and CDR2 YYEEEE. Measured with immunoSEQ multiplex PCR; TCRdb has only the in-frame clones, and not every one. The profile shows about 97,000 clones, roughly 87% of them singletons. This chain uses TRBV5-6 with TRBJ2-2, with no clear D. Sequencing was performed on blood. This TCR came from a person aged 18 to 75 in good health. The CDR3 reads CASSHRNTGELFF. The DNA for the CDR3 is TGTGCCAGCAGCCACAGGAACACCGGGGAGCTGTTTTTT.